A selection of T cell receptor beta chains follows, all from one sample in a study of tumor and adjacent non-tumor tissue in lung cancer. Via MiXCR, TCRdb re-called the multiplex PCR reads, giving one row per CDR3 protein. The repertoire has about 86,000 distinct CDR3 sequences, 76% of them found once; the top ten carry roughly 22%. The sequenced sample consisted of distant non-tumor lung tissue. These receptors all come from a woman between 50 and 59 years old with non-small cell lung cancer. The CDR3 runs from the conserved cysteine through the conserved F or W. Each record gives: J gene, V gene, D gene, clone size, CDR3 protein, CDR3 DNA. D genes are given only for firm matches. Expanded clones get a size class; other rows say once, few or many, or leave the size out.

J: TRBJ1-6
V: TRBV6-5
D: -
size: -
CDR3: CASNYSAGRGGPPLHF
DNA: TGTGCCAGCAATTACTCTGCGGGACGGGGAGGACCACCCCTCCACTTT

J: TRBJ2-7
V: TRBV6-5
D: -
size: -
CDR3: CASSYSWGKYKQYF
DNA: TGTGCCAGCAGTTACTCTTGGGGGAAATACAAGCAGTACTTC

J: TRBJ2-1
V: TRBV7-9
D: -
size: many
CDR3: CASSQERTNYNEQFF
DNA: TGTGCCAGCAGCCAGGAGCGGACCAACTACAATGAGCAGTTCTTC

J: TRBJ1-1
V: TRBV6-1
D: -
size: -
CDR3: CVGSEHGGLWAETFF
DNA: TGTGTCGGCAGTGAACATGGCGGACTGTGGGCTGAAACTTTCTTT

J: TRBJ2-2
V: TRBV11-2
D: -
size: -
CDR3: CASTLGSGGAGELFF
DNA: TGTGCCAGCACCCTAGGGAGCGGTGGGGCCGGGGAGCTGTTTTTT

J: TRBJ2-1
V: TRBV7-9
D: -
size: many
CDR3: CASSLQTSNYNEQFF
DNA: TGTGCCAGCAGCTTACAAACTAGCAACTACAATGAGCAGTTCTTC

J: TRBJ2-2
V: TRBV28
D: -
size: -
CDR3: CASSRTGAAGGLFF
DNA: TGTGCCAGCAGTCGGACTGGCGCTGCCGGGGGGCTGTTTTTT

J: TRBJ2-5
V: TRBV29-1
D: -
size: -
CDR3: CSVEDQRPRPGMTQYF
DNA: TGCAGCGTTGAAGATCAAAGGCCGAGACCGGGGATGACCCAGTACTTC

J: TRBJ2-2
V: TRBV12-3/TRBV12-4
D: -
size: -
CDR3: CARSPPSPSNTGEPFF
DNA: TGTGCCAGGAGTCCTCCTAGCCCCTCGAACACCGGGGAGCCGTTTTTT

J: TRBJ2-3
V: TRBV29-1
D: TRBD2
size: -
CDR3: CSVENRLAGNTDTYYF
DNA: TGCAGCGTTGAAAATAGGCTAGCGGGTAATACAGATACGTACTATTTT

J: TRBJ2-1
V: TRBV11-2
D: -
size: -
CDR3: CVSSLEPGRGFTGQFF
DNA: TGTGTCAGCAGCTTGGAACCGGGACGGGGATTCACTGGGCAGTTCTTC

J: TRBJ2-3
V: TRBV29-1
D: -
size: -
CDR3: CSVGSHPTDTQYF
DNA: TGCAGTGTAGGATCCCATCCCACAGATACGCAGTATTTT

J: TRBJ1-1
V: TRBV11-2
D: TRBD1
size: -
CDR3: CASSFAGRGLRDAFF
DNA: TGCGCCAGCAGCTTCGCTGGCAGGGGGCTACGAGATGCCTTCTTT

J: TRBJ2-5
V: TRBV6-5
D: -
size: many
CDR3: CASSYWLDSETQYF
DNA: TGTGCCAGCAGTTACTGGCTAGACAGCGAGACCCAGTACTTC

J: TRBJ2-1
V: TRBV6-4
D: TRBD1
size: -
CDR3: CASSDSRQGVDEQFF
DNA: TGTGCCAGTAGTGACTCAAGACAGGGGGTCGATGAGCAGTTCTTC

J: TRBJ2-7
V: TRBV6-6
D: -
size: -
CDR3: CVSSSRDKTYGQYF
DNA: TGTGTCAGCAGTTCCCGGGACAAGACCTACGGGCAGTACTTC

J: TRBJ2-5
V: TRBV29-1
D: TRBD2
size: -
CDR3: CSLCLAGGLQETQYF
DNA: TGCAGCCTCTGTCTAGCGGGGGGATTACAAGAGACCCAGTACTTC

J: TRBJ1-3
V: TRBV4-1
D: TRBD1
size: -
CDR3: CASRQDRSGTGRNTIYF
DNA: TGTGCCAGCAGGCAAGATAGGTCCGGGACAGGGAGAAACACCATATATTTT

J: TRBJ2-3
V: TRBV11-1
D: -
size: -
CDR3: CASSLDLGGLADTQYF
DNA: TGTGCCAGCAGCTTAGACCTTGGCGGACTCGCGGATACGCAGTATTTT

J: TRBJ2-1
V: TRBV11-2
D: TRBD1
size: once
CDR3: CASSLEPGQEFTVQLF
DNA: TGTGCCAGCAGCTTGGAACCGGGACAGGAATTCACTGTGCAGCTCTTC

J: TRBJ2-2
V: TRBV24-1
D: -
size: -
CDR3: CATSDFRDTCELFF
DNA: TGTGCCACCAGTGATTTCAGGGACACCTGTGAGCTGTTTTTT

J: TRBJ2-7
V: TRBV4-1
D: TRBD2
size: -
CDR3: CASSQASGASFYEQYF
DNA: TGCGCCAGCAGCCAGGCTAGCGGGGCGAGCTTCTACGAGCAGTACTTC

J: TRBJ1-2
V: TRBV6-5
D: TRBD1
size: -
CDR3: CATLFSGTEANYGYTF
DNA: TGTGCCACCCTCTTTTCGGGGACAGAAGCTAACTATGGCTACACCTTC

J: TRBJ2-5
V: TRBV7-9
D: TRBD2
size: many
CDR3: CASRSPAGGLWETQYF
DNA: TGTGCCAGCAGAAGCCCAGCGGGAGGGCTCTGGGAGACCCAGTACTTC

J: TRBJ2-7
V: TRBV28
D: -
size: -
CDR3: CASTRSLFIEQYF
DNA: TGTGCCAGCACCCGATCCCTCTTCATAGAGCAGTACTTC

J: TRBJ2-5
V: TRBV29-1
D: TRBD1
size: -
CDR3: CSTGVEIQYF
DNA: TGCTCCACAGGGGTGGAGATCCAGTACTTC

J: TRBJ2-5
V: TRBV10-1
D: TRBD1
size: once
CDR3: CVNSESRQGQTQYF
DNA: TGCGTCAACAGTGAGTCCAGACAGGGACAGACCCAGTACTTC

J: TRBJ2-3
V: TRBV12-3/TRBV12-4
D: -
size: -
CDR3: CASSIRHDPDTQYF
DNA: TGTGCCAGCAGTATCAGACATGATCCAGATACGCAGTATTTT

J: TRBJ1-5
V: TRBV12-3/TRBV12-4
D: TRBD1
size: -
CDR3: CASNLGRGLNQHQHF
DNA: TGTGCCAGCAATTTAGGCAGGGGGCTTAATCAGCACCAGCATTTT

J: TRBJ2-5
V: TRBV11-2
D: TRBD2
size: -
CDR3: CASSLGRLAGEQENQYF
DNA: TGTGCCAGCAGCTTAGGGAGGCTAGCGGGAGAACAGGAGAACCAGTACTTC

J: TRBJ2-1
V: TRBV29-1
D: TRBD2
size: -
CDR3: CSGAGISGRVTWNEQFF
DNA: TGCAGCGGGGCCGGTATTAGCGGGAGAGTGACGTGGAATGAGCAGTTCTTC

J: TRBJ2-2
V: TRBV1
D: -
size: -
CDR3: CTRSQDGSGSGRTGELFF
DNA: TGCACCAGGAGTCAAGACGGTAGCGGGAGTGGGAGGACTGGGGAGCTGTTTTTT

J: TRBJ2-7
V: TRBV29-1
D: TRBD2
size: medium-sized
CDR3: CSVDRTSGSLHEQYF
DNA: TGCAGCGTTGACAGGACTAGCGGGAGTCTACACGAGCAGTACTTC

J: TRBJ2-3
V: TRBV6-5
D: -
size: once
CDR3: CVSRDLSTDILYF
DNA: TGTGTCAGCAGAGATCTTAGCACAGATATACTGTATTTT

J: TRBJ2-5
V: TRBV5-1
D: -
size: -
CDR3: CASNYYWTPEETQYF
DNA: TGCGCCAGCAACTATTACTGGACACCCGAAGAGACCCAATACTTC

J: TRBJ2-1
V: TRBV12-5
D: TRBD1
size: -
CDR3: CAGGLTGQGVHEQFF
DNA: TGTGCGGGTGGTTTGACGGGACAGGGCGTCCATGAGCAGTTCTTC

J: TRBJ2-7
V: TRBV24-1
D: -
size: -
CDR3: CATDRRHQQYF
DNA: TGTGCCACCGACAGGAGGCACCAGCAGTACTTC

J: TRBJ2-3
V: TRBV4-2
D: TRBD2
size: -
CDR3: CACSPTQGLAGGSGTDMRYF
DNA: TGTGCCTGCAGCCCTACTCAGGGACTAGCTGGAGGGTCTGGCACAGATATGCGGTATTTT

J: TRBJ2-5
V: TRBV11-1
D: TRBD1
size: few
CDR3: CTSSSTGQGQYF
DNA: TGTACCAGTAGCTCAACGGGACAGGGCCAGTACTTC

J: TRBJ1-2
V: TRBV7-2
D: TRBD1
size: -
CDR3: CASTSLGQGRGYTF
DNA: TGTGCCAGCACCTCCTTGGGACAGGGGCGCGGCTACACCTTC

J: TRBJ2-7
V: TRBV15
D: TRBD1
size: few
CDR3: CATSRDRGPHYEQYF
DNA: TGTGCCACCAGCAGAGACAGGGGGCCGCATTACGAGCAGTACTTC

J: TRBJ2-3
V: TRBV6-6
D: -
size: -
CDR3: CASSAQGRTDMQYF
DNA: TGTGCCAGTAGTGCCCAGGGACGCACAGATATGCAGTATTTT

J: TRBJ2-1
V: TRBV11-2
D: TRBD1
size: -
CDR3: CASSSEAGQGVNEQLF
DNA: TGTGCCAGCAGCTCAGAGGCGGGACAGGGTGTGAATGAGCAGTTGTTC

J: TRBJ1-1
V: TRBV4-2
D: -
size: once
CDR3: CASIHGTPNTEAFF
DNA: TGTGCCAGCATTCACGGGACTCCGAACACCGAAGCTTTCTTT

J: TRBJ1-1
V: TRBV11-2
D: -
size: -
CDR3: CASSLEPGANIEAFF
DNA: TGTGCCAGCAGCTTAGAGCCGGGGGCGAACATCGAAGCTTTCTTC

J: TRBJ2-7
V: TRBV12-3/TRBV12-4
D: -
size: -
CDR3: CASGDRRIPYERYF
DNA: TGTGCCAGCGGTGACAGGAGAATTCCATACGAGCGGTACTTC

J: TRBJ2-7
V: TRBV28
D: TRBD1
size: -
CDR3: CGRSFPGQGYEQYF
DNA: TGTGGCAGAAGTTTCCCCGGACAGGGCTACGAGCAGTACTTC

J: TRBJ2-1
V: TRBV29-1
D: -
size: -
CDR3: CSVEDLCGWSSYNELFF
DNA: TGCAGCGTCGAAGATCTATGCGGCTGGAGCTCCTACAATGAGCTGTTCTTC